The 26 T cell receptor beta chains below were found in one sample sequenced in a study of PD-1 blockade in classical Hodgkin lymphoma. This sample's time point: cycle 4 day 1 (C4D1), after 5 to 7 weeks of nivolumab. All patients experienced relapse after autologous stem cell transplantation, and brentuximab vedotin exposure was variable. Profiling relied on immunoSEQ multiplex PCR, and the TCRdb table lists in-frame clones only, not all of them. The sample gives nearly 25,000 clones, about 70% of which show up once; about 32% is in the top ten. The sample was peripheral blood mononuclear cells (PBMCs), taken before the fourth cycle of nivolumab. These receptors all stem from a human donor with classical Hodgkin lymphoma.

The chain uses TRBV6-6 and TRBJ1-6, with unresolved D. Germline V gene sequence: CDR1 MNHNY, CDR2 SVGAGI (reference sequence). V was shortened by 4 bases and J by 0 bases, with 7 bases between the two germline ends. The CDR3 has 15 residues. CDR3 nucleotides: TGTGCCAGCAGTTCGTTGAGCTCCTATAATTCACCCCTCCACTTT. This codes for CASSSLSSYNSPLHF.

The chain is built from TRBV7-9 and TRBJ2-3; TRBD2 aligns across 9 bases. V was clipped by 2 bases and J by 4 bases; unmatched bases: 4. The CDR3 is 15 residues long. CDR1 is SEHNR and CDR2 is FQNEAQ in the germline V gene (reference sequence). CDR3 in amino acids: CASSLQRGAADTQYF. CDR3 DNA: TGTGCCAGCAGCTTACAGCGGGGGGCGGCAGATACGCAGTATTTT.

The rearrangement joins TRBV5-1 to TRBJ2-2; no clear D gene. V shed 1 base and J shed 1 base, with 17 bases lying between them. The length of the CDR3 is 18 residues. Germline V lookup: CDR1 SGHRS, CDR2 YFSETQ. This CDR3 reads CASSLLAAVNVNTGELFF. The CDR3 DNA reads as TGCGCCAGCAGCTTGCTCGCGGCGGTTAACGTGAACACCGGGGAGCTGTTTTTT.

The chain joins TRBV2 to TRBJ1-1, with TRBD1 as a possible D gene (5 bases). The CDR3 contains 13 residues. V was clipped by 4 bases and J by 1 base, with 7 bases between them. CDR1 SNHLY and CDR2 FYNNEI come from the germline V gene. CDR3 region: CASSVGQNTEAFF. The CDR3 nucleotides read TGTGCCAGCAGTGTCGGACAGAACACTGAAGCTTTCTTT.

This sequence joins TRBV5-4 and TRBJ2-2; 9 nucleotides line up with TRBD1. CDR1 and CDR2 (germline): SGHNT, YYREEE (reference sequence). Losses at the gene ends were 2 bases for V and 8 bases for J; bases not matched to a gene: 16. CDR3 length: 18 residues. CDR3 loop: CASSFAPGTGRFSGELFF. The CDR3 coding sequence is TGTGCCAGCAGCTTCGCCCCCGGGACAGGGAGGTTTTCAGGGGAGCTGTTTTTT.

This chain uses TRBV7-8 with TRBJ2-4; D remains unclear. The CDR3 totals 18 residues. The germline CDR1 and CDR2 sequences are SGHVS and FQNEAQ. Trimming stripped 4 bases from V and 0 bases from J, with 19 bases between. The CDR3 region has the DNA TGTGCCAGCAGCTCAGGAGCCGGGTCGACGATAGCCAAAAACATTCAGTACTTC. It yields the protein CASSSGAGSTIAKNIQYF.

V gene TRBV6-6 combines with J gene TRBJ1-1, with D possibly being TRBD1 (5 bases). This CDR3 region has 13 residues. The germline CDR1 and CDR2 sequences are MNHNY and SVGAGI (reference sequence). Trimming shortened V by 4 bases and J by 7 bases, and 13 bases separated the two germline ends. This chain's CDR3 is CASSWRGVDEAFF. The CDR3 DNA reads TGTGCCAGCAGTTGGAGAGGGGTGGATGAAGCTTTCTTT.

A word on this clone: Compared with germline, one end of the junction differs, possibly owing to a read error. The chain recombines TRBV10-3 with TRBJ1-1; a weak D match, TRBD1 (6 bases). The CDR3 is 14 residues long. Looked up from germline, CDR1 is ENHRY and CDR2 is SYGVKD. CDR3 residues: CASSYFGEGAEAFF. The DNA for the CDR3 is TGTGCCAGCAGTTACTTCGGGGAGGGGGCTGAAGCTTTCTTT.

This clone is a singleton in its sample. The V and J genes are TRBV28 and TRBJ1-1; a possible D gene is TRBD1 (5 bases). This CDR3 is 15 amino acids long. The germline V gene encodes CDR1 MDHEN and CDR2 SYDVKM. Trimming removed 5 bases at V and 1 base at J, with 14 bases between. This chain's CDR3 is CASSPGHYRNTEAFF. The CDR3, as DNA: TGTGCCAGCAGTCCCGGACACTACAGGAACACTGAAGCTTTCTTT. Filled out from reference TRBV28 and TRBJ1-1, the complete variable domain reads DVKVTQSSRYLVKRTGEKVFLECVQDMDHENMFWYRQDPGLGLRLIYFSYDVKMKEKGDIPEGYSVSREKKERFSLILESASTNQTSMYLCASSPGHYRNTEAFFGQGTRLTVV.

V is TRBV5-1 and J is TRBJ2-1; 7 bases are shared with TRBD1. V shed 2 bases, J shed 7 bases, and the junction held 6 bases outside the gene matches. The CDR3 is 14 amino acids. The germline CDR1 and CDR2 sequences are SGHRS and YFSETQ. The CDR3 reads CASSFGSRGNEQFF. CDR3 DNA: TGCGCCAGCAGCTTTGGATCCAGGGGGAATGAGCAGTTCTTC.

This clone was counted only a few times. The CDR3 bases are TGTGCCAGCAGTGACGCGCGCCCGGTGGGGGGGGGTAATCAGCCCCAGCATTTT. This gives the protein CASSDARPVGGGNQPQHF. The chain combines TRBV6-4 with TRBJ1-5; a possible D gene is TRBD1 (5 bases). The germline V and J ends were trimmed by 2 bases and 4 bases, with 21 bases remaining between them. Germline values: CDR1 MRHNA, CDR2 SNTAGT. This CDR3 has 18 amino acids.

This clone has more than one count but fewer than ten. The chain combines TRBV5-1 with TRBJ2-1; 12 positions match TRBD2. Per germline, CDR1 SGHRS and CDR2 YFSETQ. CDR3 size: 16 residues. Germline trimming cut 4 bases from V and 2 bases from J; bases unmatched to any gene: 4. CDR3: CASSGSSGGAYNEQFF. CDR3 nucleotides: TGCGCCAGCAGCGGATCTAGCGGGGGGGCCTACAATGAGCAGTTCTTC.

The J gene is TRBJ2-4, the V gene TRBV28, with 8 bases fitting TRBD1. The CDR3 has 16 amino acids. The junction had 17 bases not matched to a gene; V was cut back by 3 bases and J by 13 bases. CDR1 is MDHEN and CDR2 is SYDVKM in the germline V gene. The CDR3 sequence: CASSLGSGQGKKAQYF. The CDR3 bases are TGTGCCAGCAGTTTGGGTTCCGGACAGGGTAAGAAGGCCCAGTACTTC.

The table lists this clone with a few counts. V and J are TRBV4-3 and TRBJ1-4; perhaps TRBD1 as D (5 bases). V lost 0 bases and J 1 base, leaving 18 bases between the germline ends. Germline V gene data show CDR1 as LGHNA and CDR2 as YSLEER. This CDR3 is built from 19 residues. CDR3 protein: CASSQEARGQGVTNEKLFF. DNA for the CDR3: TGCGCCAGCAGCCAAGAAGCCAGAGGGCAGGGAGTAACTAATGAAAAACTGTTTTTT.

This chain joins TRBV6-5 and TRBJ2-3, with 7 positions matching TRBD2. This CDR3 has 14 amino acids. With 7 bases clipped from V and 2 bases from J, the junction kept 6 bases outside the gene matches. Germline V CDR1 and CDR2: MNHEY, SVGAGI. CDR3 coding DNA: TGTGCCAGCACTGGCCTAGCGGCCACAGATACGCAGTATTTT. It yields the protein CASTGLAATDTQYF.

The chain recombines TRBV6-1 with TRBJ1-1; 8 bases agree with TRBD1. V lost 5 bases to trimming and J lost 1 base; unmatched junction nucleotides: 6. Germline V gene sequence: CDR1 MNHNS, CDR2 SASEGT. CDR3 length equals 15 residues. CDR3 residues: CASSRGQGGNTEAFF. The CDR3 coding sequence is TGTGCCAGCAGTCGCGGACAGGGTGGGAACACTGAAGCTTTCTTT.

The rearrangement joins TRBV7-9 to TRBJ1-2; D unclear. Germline CDR1 SEHNR, CDR2 FQNEAQ (reference sequence). This CDR3 spans 13 amino acids. Trimming left V 0 bases short and J 7 bases short, with 9 bases between. CDR3 sequence (DNA): TGTGCCAGCAGCTTAGCGGGGATGCCTGGCTACACCTTC. Translation: CASSLAGMPGYTF. Drawing the rest from reference TRBV7-9 and TRBJ1-2, the complete variable domain is DTGVSQNPRHKITKRGQNVTFRCDPISEHNRLYWYRQTLGQGPEFLTYFQNEAQLEKSRLLSDRFSAERPKGSFSTLEIQRTEQGDSAMYLCASSLAGMPGYTFGSGTRLTVV.

Here the CDR3 reads CASSVDRLNTEAFF. As DNA, the CDR3 is TGTGCCAGCAGCGTAGACAGGTTGAACACTGAAGCTTTCTTT. V gene TRBV5-8 combines with J gene TRBJ1-1, with a possible D match to TRBD1 (6 bases). V lost 4 bases to trimming and J lost 0 bases, with 10 bases between them. The CDR3 sequence is 14 residues long. Germline loops: CDR1 SGHTS, CDR2 YDEGEE. The full variable domain, its missing parts supplied by reference TRBV5-8 and TRBJ1-1, is EAGVTQSPTHLIKTRGQQATLRCSPISGHTSVYWYQQALGLGLQFLLWYDEGEERNRGNFPPRFSGRQFPNYSSELNVNALELEDSALYLCASSVDRLNTEAFFGQGTRLTVV.

This clone was seen more than once but under ten times. The chain links TRBV30 to TRBJ2-2, with D possibly matching TRBD1 (6 bases). CDR3 length equals 14 residues. The V end was cut by 5 bases, the J end by 7 bases, with 17 bases between. The V gene's germline CDR1 is GTSNPN and CDR2 SVGIG (reference sequence). The CDR3 sequence is CAWVNRAPGGELFF. The CDR3, as DNA: TGTGCCTGGGTCAACAGGGCCCCAGGCGGGGAGCTGTTTTTT. Using reference TRBV30 and TRBJ2-2 for the parts outside the CDR3, the full variable domain is SQTIHQWPATLVQPVGSPLSLECTVEGTSNPNLYWYRQAAGRGLQLLFYSVGIGQISSEVPQNLSASRPQDRQFILSSKKLLLSDSGFYLCAWVNRAPGGELFFGEGSRLTVL.

The V call is TRBV4-1, the J call TRBJ1-4; D might be TRBD1 (6 bases). This CDR3 comprises 15 residues. V gave up 1 base and J gave up 8 bases, with 14 bases separating them. CDR1 and CDR2 (germline): MGHRA, YSYEKL. The CDR3 sequence is CASSQGVGTSEKLFF. The CDR3 DNA is TGCGCCAGCAGCCAAGGAGTGGGGACAAGCGAAAAACTGTTTTTT.

The V call is TRBV28, the J call TRBJ1-6; the D is unclear. CDR1 and CDR2 from the germline V gene are MDHEN and SYDVKM. V was cut by 0 bases and J by 9 bases, with 18 bases left in between. CDR3 length equals 17 residues. This CDR3 is CASSLWTPYKRGSPLHF. For the CDR3, the DNA is TGTGCCAGCAGTTTATGGACCCCCTACAAACGTGGTTCACCCCTCCACTTT. Complete variable domain (other parts from reference TRBV28 and TRBJ1-6): DVKVTQSSRYLVKRTGEKVFLECVQDMDHENMFWYRQDPGLGLRLIYFSYDVKMKEKGDIPEGYSVSREKKERFSLILESASTNQTSMYLCASSLWTPYKRGSPLHFGNGTRLTVT.

V usage is TRBV6-5 and J usage is TRBJ1-1; unclear D gene. Germline assignment: CDR1 MNHEY and CDR2 SVGAGI. V lost 5 bases, J lost 3 bases, and 4 bases lay in between. CDR3 length: 11 amino acids. DNA for the CDR3: TGTGCCAGCAGTGAATACACTGAAGCTTTCTTT. Amino acids: CASSEYTEAFF.

The J gene is TRBJ2-7, the V gene TRBV6-5, with a possible D match to TRBD2 (5 bases). Germline V gene sequence: CDR1 MNHEY, CDR2 SVGAGI. V lost 5 bases and J 3 bases, leaving 14 bases between the germline ends. The CDR3 extends over 14 amino acids. CDR3 sequence: CASSARADSYEQYF. For the CDR3, the DNA is TGTGCCAGCAGTGCGAGGGCAGATAGCTACGAGCAGTACTTC.

The DNA for the CDR3 is TGTGCCAGCAGCTTAGGGTCCGGGACTAGCGGGGGGGAAGAGCAGTTCTTC. It translates to CASSLGSGTSGGEEQFF. This rearrangement joins TRBV11-2 to TRBJ2-1; 16 nucleotides match TRBD2. The CDR3 is 17 residues long. Germline-derived CDR1 and CDR2 are SGHAT and FQNNGV. J was trimmed by 10 bases and V by 1 base; bases with no gene match: 7.

The V call is TRBV27, the J call TRBJ2-1, with 8 bases that match TRBD2. In germline, CDR1 is MNHEY, CDR2 SMNVEV (reference sequence). V dropped 1 base and J dropped 1; count of bases not matched to a gene: 6. This CDR3 comprises 17 residues. The CDR3 loop is CASSLFSGTRSYNEQFF. As DNA, the CDR3 is TGTGCCAGCAGTTTATTTTCCGGGACTAGGTCCTACAATGAGCAGTTCTTC.

This rearrangement joins TRBV30 to TRBJ2-1; 10 nucleotides match TRBD2. In germline, CDR1 is GTSNPN, CDR2 SVGIG (reference sequence). The CDR3 is made up of 13 amino acids. The V segment lost 5 bases and the J segment 4 bases; nucleotides outside the gene matches: 2. The CDR3 DNA reads TGTGCCTGGGCAGCGGGGGGGTACAATGAGCAGTTCTTC. It codes for CAWAAGGYNEQFF.